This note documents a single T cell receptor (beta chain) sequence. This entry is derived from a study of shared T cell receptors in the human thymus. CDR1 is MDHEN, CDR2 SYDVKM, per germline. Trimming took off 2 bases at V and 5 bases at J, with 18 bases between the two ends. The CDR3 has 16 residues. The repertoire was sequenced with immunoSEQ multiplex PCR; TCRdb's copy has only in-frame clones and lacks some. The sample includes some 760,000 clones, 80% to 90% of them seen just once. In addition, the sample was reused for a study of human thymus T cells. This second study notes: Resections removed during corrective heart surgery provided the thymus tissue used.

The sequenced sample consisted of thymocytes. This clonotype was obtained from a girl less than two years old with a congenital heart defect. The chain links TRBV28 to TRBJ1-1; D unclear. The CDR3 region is CASSLASPSSPTEAFF. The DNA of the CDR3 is TGTGCCAGCAGTTTAGCCAGTCCCTCCTCCCCGACTGAAGCTTTCTTT.